The clone carrying this T cell receptor (beta chain) was recorded many times. Antigen unknown. The entry originates in a study of T-cell reconstitution after alpha-beta-depleted transplantation in children. Researchers prepared the TCRbeta library using unique molecular identifiers, the study reports. Each CDR3 protein gets one entry after TCRdb re-called the PCR reads with MiXCR. The sample consists of fewer than 700,000 distinct CDR3 sequences, 23% of them appearing once. V lost 1 base to trimming and J lost 6 bases; unmatched junction nucleotides: 7. Germline V lookup: CDR1 DFQATT, CDR2 SNEGSKA (reference sequence). CDR3 size: 15 residues. General study results and limits: At the one-year point after transplant, T-cell counts and TCRbeta diversity were found to come mostly from T cells that had been newly produced. There were reportedly several hundred expanded graft clones from which alpha-beta T cells came about two months after transplant.

The chain joins TRBV20-1 to TRBJ2-1; 9 bases map to TRBD1. The receptor's source is a boy in the first two years of life who had a stem cell transplant for acute myeloid leukemia, so the T cells may come from the graft donor. Specimen: PBMCs, mostly from graft donor cells, collected 360 days after TCRalphabeta/CD19-depleted stem cell transplant. CDR3 residues: CSARAPGQGSNEQFF. The CDR3 region has the DNA TGCAGTGCTAGAGCCCCGGGACAGGGATCCAATGAGCAGTTCTTC.